The 29 T cell receptor beta chains below come from one sample, sequenced in a study of T cells in tuberculosis. Method: immunoSEQ multiplex PCR; TCRdb's copy keeps in-frame clones and lacks some. The data show around 26,000 clones, roughly 95% seen once. Specimen: PBMCs. The receptor set was obtained from a donor aged 10 to 29 with latent tuberculosis or without tuberculosis infection.

The V call is TRBV11-1, the J call TRBJ2-4; weak D call: TRBD1 (6 bases). The CDR3 spans 14 residues. CDR1 is SGHAT and CDR2 is FQDESV in the germline V gene (reference sequence). Trimming removed 4 bases from V and 5 bases from J, with 12 bases in between. The CDR3 DNA sequence: TGTGCCAGCAGCTCCCGGGACAAAGAAAACATTCAGTACTTC. Protein product: CASSSRDKENIQYF.

This rearrangement joins TRBV5-1 to TRBJ2-3; D unresolved. The CDR3 covers 10 residues. The germline V and J ends were trimmed by 9 bases and 6 bases, with 8 bases remaining between them. The germline V gene encodes CDR1 SGHRS and CDR2 YFSETQ. The CDR3 is CATMEDTQYF. Here the CDR3 DNA reads TGCGCCACCATGGAGGATACGCAGTATTTT. Variable domain in full (rest from reference TRBV5-1 and TRBJ2-3): KAGVTQTPRYLIKTRGQQVTLSCSPISGHRSVSWYQQTPGQGLQFLFEYFSETQRNKGNFPGRFSGRQFSNSRSEMNVSTLELGDSALYLCATMEDTQYFGPGTRLTVL.

The V and J genes are TRBV4-2 and TRBJ1-2; 8 positions agree with TRBD1. The CDR3 totals 16 residues. CDR1 and CDR2 (germline): LGHNA, YNFKEQ. Trimming took 0 bases from V and 1 from J; bases not matched to a gene: 4. CDR3 in amino acids: CASSQDRDRYNYGYTF. The CDR3 DNA sequence: TGTGCCAGCAGCCAAGATAGGGACAGGTATAACTATGGCTACACCTTC.

The J gene is TRBJ2-1, the V gene TRBV11-2; TRBD2 might be the D (6 bases). The CDR3 consists of 16 residues. V was clipped by 2 bases and J by 1 base, with 12 bases between them. Looked up from germline, CDR1 is SGHAT and CDR2 is FQNNGV. The CDR3: CASSLSGGRSYNEQFF. The CDR3 bases are TGTGCCAGCAGCTTAAGCGGTGGGAGGTCCTACAATGAGCAGTTCTTC.

The V and J genes are TRBV19 and TRBJ1-1; D ambiguous. Germline-derived CDR1 and CDR2 are LNHDA and SQIVND (reference sequence). Trimming shortened V by 0 bases and J by 4 bases, and 6 bases separated the two germline ends. This CDR3 is built from 13 residues. CDR3 in DNA: TGTGCCAGTAGTATAGACGCGAGCACTGAAGCTTTCTTT. Protein product: CASSIDASTEAFF.

This clone appeared once. CDR3 nucleotides: TGTGCCAGCTCATTAGGGACAGATAGCAATCAGCCCCAGCATTTT. Translating gives CASSLGTDSNQPQHF. The chain links TRBV18 to TRBJ1-5; 7 bases align to TRBD1. J lost 0 bases, V lost 5 bases, and 4 bases had no gene match. This CDR3 has 15 amino acids. CDR1 and CDR2 (germline): KGHSH, LQKENI.

The chain recombines TRBV10-3 with TRBJ2-2; possibly TRBD1 for D (6 bases). CDR1 and CDR2 (germline): ENHRY, SYGVKD. This CDR3 region has 15 residues. Deletions cut 2 bases from V and 1 base from J, with 8 bases between. The CDR3 spells CAISEPTGNTGELFF. The CDR3 nucleotides read TGTGCCATCAGTGAGCCGACAGGGAACACCGGGGAGCTGTTTTTT.

V gene TRBV21-1 combines with J gene TRBJ2-7; the table's TRBD2 call for D was not verified on the DNA. TRBV21-1 is a pseudogene. This CDR3 is built from 17 residues. The CDR3, as DNA: TGTGCCAGCAGCAAAGCGGAAGGACTAGCGGGACTCTACGAGCAGTACGTC. This encodes CASSKAEGLAGLYEQYV.

DNA of the CDR3: TGTGCCAGCACAGACAGGGGGGGGGCCGGGGAGCTGTTTTTT. Translated, it gives CASTDRGGAGELFF. The chain joins TRBV6-1 to TRBJ2-2; 9 bases align to TRBD1. Trimming at V came to 7 bases and at J to 6 bases, leaving 6 bases not matched to a gene. Germline V gene sequence: CDR1 MNHNS, CDR2 SASEGT. The CDR3 runs to 14 residues.

The chain carries TRBV6-1 and TRBJ2-7, with TRBD2 as a possible D gene (5 bases). V was shortened by 6 bases and J by 4 bases, with 13 bases between the two germline ends. Germline V gene sequence: CDR1 MNHNS, CDR2 SASEGT. The CDR3 length is 13 residues. The CDR3 loop reads CASRGDRLYEQYV. CDR3 sequence (DNA): TGTGCCAGCAGGGGAGACCGATTGTACGAGCAGTACGTC.

The V call is TRBV4-1, the J call TRBJ1-6; a possible D gene is TRBD1 (5 bases). The CDR3 is made up of 16 amino acids. Germline CDR1 MGHRA, CDR2 YSYEKL. Trimming shortened V by 1 base and J by 7 bases, and 14 bases separated the two germline ends. The CDR3 sequence: CASSQGQGSFNSPLHF. The DNA of the CDR3 is TGCGCCAGCAGCCAAGGTCAGGGCAGTTTCAATTCACCCCTCCACTTT.

V usage is TRBV11-2 and J usage is TRBJ2-7; D unresolved. Germline lookup yields CDR1 SGHAT and CDR2 FQNNGV. Trimming took 1 base from V and 0 from J, leaving 16 bases between them. This CDR3 has 17 amino acids. The CDR3 protein is CASSLGRRRFSSYEQYV. CDR3 DNA: TGTGCCAGCAGCTTAGGACGGCGGCGGTTCAGCTCCTACGAGCAGTACGTC.

V usage is TRBV27 and J usage is TRBJ2-2, with 10 positions matching TRBD1. Trimming at V came to 5 bases and at J to 3 bases, leaving 3 bases not matched to a gene. This CDR3 is 15 amino acids long. Germline V lookup: CDR1 MNHEY, CDR2 SMNVEV (reference sequence). Here the CDR3 DNA reads TGTGCCAGCAGTGGGACAGGGGAAGACACCGGGGAGCTGTTTTTT. Its translation is CASSGTGEDTGELFF.

The chain recombines TRBV6-5 with TRBJ1-2; perhaps TRBD1 as D (5 bases). This CDR3 is built from 15 residues. The V and J ends lost 5 bases and 3 bases respectively, with 16 bases between them. CDR1 and CDR2 (germline): MNHEY, SVGAGI. Written as DNA, the CDR3 is TGTGCCAGCAGTCCCCACCCCGACAGTGACTATGGCTACACCTTC. It is translated as CASSPHPDSDYGYTF.

The V gene is TRBV4-1, the J gene TRBJ2-7, with D perhaps TRBD2 (6 bases). The V gene's germline CDR1 is MGHRA and CDR2 YSYEKL. The CDR3 contains 13 residues. Trimming cost V 1 base and J 6 bases, with 10 bases left between them. The CDR3 loop is CASSQVHGGEQYF. The CDR3 coding sequence is TGCGCCAGCAGCCAAGTGCACGGGGGCGAGCAGTACTTC.

The chain is built from TRBV2 and TRBJ1-5, with a weak D call TRBD1 (6 bases). Germline assignment: CDR1 SNHLY and CDR2 FYNNEI. This CDR3 has 16 amino acids. The V gene lost 0 bases and the J gene lost 0 bases, with 9 bases spanning the gap. The CDR3: CASSEAGTTSNQPQHF. As DNA, the CDR3 is TGTGCCAGCAGTGAAGCCGGGACAACTAGCAATCAGCCCCAGCATTTT.

This clone was observed once. The chain couples TRBV5-4 to TRBJ1-2; D is possibly TRBD1 (6 bases). V dropped 4 bases and J dropped 2 bases, with 18 bases sitting between them. The germline V gene has CDR1 SGHNT and CDR2 YYREEE (reference sequence). This CDR3 region has 16 residues. CDR3 DNA sequence: TGTGCCAGCAGCCTGACAGGAAGAGGGACCAACTATGGCTACACCTTC. It codes for CASSLTGRGTNYGYTF.

J is TRBJ2-5 and V is TRBV18; possibly TRBD2 for D (5 bases). Deletions cut 4 bases from V and 3 bases from J, with 21 bases between. The CDR3 is 17 residues long. The germline CDR1 and CDR2 sequences are KGHSH and LQKENI. Here the CDR3 DNA reads TGTGCCAGCTCACTGGGCTTCAGCGGAAGAACTAAAGAGACCCAGTACTTC. It specifies CASSLGFSGRTKETQYF.

The chain has TRBV6-6 and TRBJ1-1; D remains unclear. V shed 5 bases and J shed 7 bases, with 11 bases lying between them. Looked up from germline, CDR1 is MNHNY and CDR2 is SVGAGI (reference sequence). The CDR3 runs to 12 residues. CDR3 nucleotides: TGTGCCAGCAGTCCCCACACAGATGAAGCTTTCTTT. Translation: CASSPHTDEAFF.

The V and J genes are TRBV5-4 and TRBJ2-5, with TRBD2 matching 8 bases. Trimming cost V 4 bases and J 5 bases; bases outside gene matches: 7. In germline, CDR1 is SGHNT, CDR2 YYREEE (reference sequence). The CDR3 length is 14 residues. The CDR3 sequence is CASSDGLARETQYF. For the CDR3, the DNA is TGTGCCAGCAGCGATGGACTAGCCCGGGAGACCCAGTACTTC.

The genes are TRBV15 and TRBJ2-1, with a weak D call TRBD1 (6 bases). Germline CDR1 LNHNV, CDR2 YYDKDF (reference sequence). This CDR3 is 14 amino acids long. V shed 5 bases and J shed 2 bases, with 10 bases lying between them. The DNA of the CDR3 is TGTGCCACCAGCTACAGGGCGGCCTACAATGAGCAGTTCTTC. As protein: CATSYRAAYNEQFF. Complete variable domain (other parts from reference TRBV15 and TRBJ2-1): DAMVIQNPRYQVTQFGKPVTLSCSQTLNHNVMYWYQQKSSQAPKLLFHYYDKDFNNEADTPDNFQSRRPNTSFCFLDIRSPGLGDTAMYLCATSYRAAYNEQFFGPGTRLTVL.

The chain joins TRBV6-5 to TRBJ1-1; D may be TRBD1 (5 bases). Germline lookup yields CDR1 MNHEY and CDR2 SVGAGI. Trimming cost V 4 bases and J 10 bases, with 16 bases left between them. The CDR3 is 13 amino acids. In DNA form, the CDR3 reads TGTGCCAGCAGTTCCTACTGGGGGGAATCAGCTTTCTTT. This sequence encodes CASSSYWGESAFF.

The sample holds one count of this clone. V gene TRBV27 combines with J gene TRBJ2-2; tentative D call: TRBD1 (5 bases). From germline, CDR1 is MNHEY and CDR2 SMNVEV (reference sequence). Trimming took 2 bases from V and 7 from J, leaving 17 bases between them. The CDR3 extends over 16 amino acids. The CDR3: CASSLVAGKTNGELFF. DNA of the CDR3: TGTGCCAGCAGTTTAGTGGCAGGGAAAACGAACGGGGAGCTGTTTTTT.

This chain links TRBV12-5 with TRBJ2-5; TRBD1 is a possible D gene (7 bases). CDR3 length equals 16 residues. Per germline, CDR1 LGHNT and CDR2 FRNRAP. The ends were cut back, 7 bases at V and 5 bases at J, with 23 bases in the middle. DNA of the CDR3: TGTGCTAGTGCCCCAGGAGGGGGCTTTGCGGGGGAGACCCAGTACTTC. Protein sequence: CASAPGGGFAGETQYF.

V gene TRBV4-1 combines with J gene TRBJ2-6; 9 bases line up with TRBD2. The V segment lost 4 bases and the J segment 1 base; nucleotides outside the gene matches: 14. CDR3 size: 20 residues. The germline V gene has CDR1 MGHRA and CDR2 YSYEKL. Here the CDR3 reads CASSLLTLAGMRSGANVLTF. CDR3 DNA sequence: TGCGCCAGCAGCCTATTAACCCTAGCGGGGATGCGGTCTGGGGCCAACGTCCTGACTTTC.

The chain carries TRBV4-1 and TRBJ1-4; TRBD1 matches 10 bases. V shed 3 bases, J shed 4 bases, and the junction held 17 bases outside the gene matches. Germline V gene data show CDR1 as MGHRA and CDR2 as YSYEKL. The CDR3 runs to 20 residues. The CDR3 DNA reads as TGCGCCAGCAGCCAGGATTTTCCGGGACAGGGGAGGTTAGGTAATGAAAAACTGTTTTTT. This codes for CASSQDFPGQGRLGNEKLFF.

There are a few counts of this clone. The chain couples TRBV6-6 to TRBJ2-5; TRBD2 is a possible D gene (5 bases). The germline V gene has CDR1 MNHNY and CDR2 SVGAGI (reference sequence). This CDR3 region has 14 residues. Trimming stripped 2 bases from V and 5 bases from J, with 12 bases between. CDR3 residues: CASSYPGLPETQYF. CDR3 in DNA: TGTGCCAGCAGTTACCCCGGACTCCCGGAGACCCAGTACTTC.

Here the CDR3 reads CASSYTGSGANYGYTF. In nucleotides, the CDR3 is TGTGCCAGCAGTTACACAGGTTCGGGAGCTAACTATGGCTACACCTTC. This chain joins TRBV6-5 and TRBJ1-2; D is perhaps TRBD1 (5 bases). The CDR3 has 16 residues. Trimming shortened V by 2 bases and J by 0 bases, and 13 bases separated the two germline ends. Germline V gives CDR1 MNHEY, CDR2 SVGAGI.

This chain uses TRBV29-1 with TRBJ2-3; 11 bases are shared with TRBD1. Losses at the gene ends were 7 bases for V and 2 bases for J; bases not matched to a gene: 8. From germline, CDR1 is SQVTM and CDR2 ANQGSEA. CDR3 length equals 15 residues. This CDR3 reads CSARDRGDYTDTQYF. In nucleotides, the CDR3 is TGCAGCGCCCGGGACAGGGGGGACTACACAGATACGCAGTATTTT.